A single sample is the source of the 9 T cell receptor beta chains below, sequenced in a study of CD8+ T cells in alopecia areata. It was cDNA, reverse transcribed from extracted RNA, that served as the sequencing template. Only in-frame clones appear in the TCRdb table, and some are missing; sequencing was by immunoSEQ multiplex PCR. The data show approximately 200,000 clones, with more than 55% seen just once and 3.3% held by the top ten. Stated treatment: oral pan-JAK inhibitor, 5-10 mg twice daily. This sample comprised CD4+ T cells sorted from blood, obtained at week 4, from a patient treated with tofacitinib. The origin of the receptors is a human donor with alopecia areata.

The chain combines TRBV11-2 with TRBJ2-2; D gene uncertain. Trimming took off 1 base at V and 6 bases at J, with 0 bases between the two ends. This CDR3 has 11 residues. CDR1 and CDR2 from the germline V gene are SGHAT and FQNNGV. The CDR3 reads CASSLAGELFF. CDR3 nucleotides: TGTGCCAGCAGCTTAGCCGGGGAGCTGTTTTTT. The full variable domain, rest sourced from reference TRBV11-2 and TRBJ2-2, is EAGVAQSPRYKIIEKRQSVAFWCNPISGHATLYWYQQILGQGPKLLIQFQNNGVVDDSQLPKDRFSAERLKGVDSTLKIQPAKLEDSAVYLCASSLAGELFFGEGSRLTVL.

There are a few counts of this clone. CDR3 nucleotide sequence: TGCGCCAGCAGCTCCTCCGTGTTGGACCCTAACTATGGCTACACCTTC. Translating gives CASSSSVLDPNYGYTF. This chain connects TRBV5-1 to TRBJ1-2, with no clear D. Germline lookup yields CDR1 SGHRS and CDR2 YFSETQ. V was clipped by 3 bases and J by 0 bases, with 15 bases between them. There are 16 residues in the CDR3.

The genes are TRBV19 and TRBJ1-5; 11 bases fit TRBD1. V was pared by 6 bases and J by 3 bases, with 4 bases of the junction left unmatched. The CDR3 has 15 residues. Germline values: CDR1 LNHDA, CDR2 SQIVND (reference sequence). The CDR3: CASRGDRGFNQPQHF. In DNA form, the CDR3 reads TGTGCCAGTAGAGGGGACAGGGGGTTCAATCAGCCCCAGCATTTT.

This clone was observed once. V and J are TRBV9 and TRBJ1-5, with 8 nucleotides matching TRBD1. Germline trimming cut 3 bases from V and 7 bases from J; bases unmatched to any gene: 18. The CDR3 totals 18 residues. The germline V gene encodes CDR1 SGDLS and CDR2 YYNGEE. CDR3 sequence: CASSDRKKGQVLGQPQHF. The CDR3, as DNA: TGTGCCAGCAGCGACCGAAAAAAGGGACAGGTCCTTGGACAGCCCCAGCATTTT.

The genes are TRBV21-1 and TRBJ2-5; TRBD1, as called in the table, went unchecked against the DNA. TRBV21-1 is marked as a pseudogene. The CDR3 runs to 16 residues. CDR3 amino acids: CASSNTCGRTGRTQYF. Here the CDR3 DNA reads TGTGCCAGCAGCAATACTTGTGGGAGGACAGGAAGGACCCAGTACTTC.

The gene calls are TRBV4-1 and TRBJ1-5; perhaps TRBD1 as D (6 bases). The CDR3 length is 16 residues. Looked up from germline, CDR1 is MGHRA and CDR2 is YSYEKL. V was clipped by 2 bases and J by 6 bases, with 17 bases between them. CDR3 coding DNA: TGCGCCAGCAGCCAACTCATACAGGGAAGTAGTCAGCCCCAGCATTTT. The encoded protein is CASSQLIQGSSQPQHF.

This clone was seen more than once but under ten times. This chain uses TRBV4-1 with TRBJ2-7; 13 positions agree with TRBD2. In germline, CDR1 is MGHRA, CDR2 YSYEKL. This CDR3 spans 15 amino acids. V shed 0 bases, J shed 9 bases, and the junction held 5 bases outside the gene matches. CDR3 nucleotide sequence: TGCGCCAGCAGCCAAGAAGGGGGACTAGCGGGGTTGCAGTACTTC. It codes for CASSQEGGLAGLQYF.

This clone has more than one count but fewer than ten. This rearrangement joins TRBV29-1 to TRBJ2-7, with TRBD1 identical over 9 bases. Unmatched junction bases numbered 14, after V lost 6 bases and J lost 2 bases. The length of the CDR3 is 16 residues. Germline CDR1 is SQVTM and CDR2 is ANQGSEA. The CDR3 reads CSVLAGLQGAAYEQYF. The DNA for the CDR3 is TGCAGCGTCCTCGCCGGATTACAGGGGGCTGCCTACGAGCAGTACTTC.

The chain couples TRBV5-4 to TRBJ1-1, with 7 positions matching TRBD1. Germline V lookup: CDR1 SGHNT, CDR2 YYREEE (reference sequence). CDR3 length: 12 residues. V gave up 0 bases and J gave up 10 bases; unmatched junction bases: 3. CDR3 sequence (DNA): TGTGCCAGCAGCTTGGAGTCAGGGGGAGCTTTCTTT. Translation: CASSLESGGAFF.